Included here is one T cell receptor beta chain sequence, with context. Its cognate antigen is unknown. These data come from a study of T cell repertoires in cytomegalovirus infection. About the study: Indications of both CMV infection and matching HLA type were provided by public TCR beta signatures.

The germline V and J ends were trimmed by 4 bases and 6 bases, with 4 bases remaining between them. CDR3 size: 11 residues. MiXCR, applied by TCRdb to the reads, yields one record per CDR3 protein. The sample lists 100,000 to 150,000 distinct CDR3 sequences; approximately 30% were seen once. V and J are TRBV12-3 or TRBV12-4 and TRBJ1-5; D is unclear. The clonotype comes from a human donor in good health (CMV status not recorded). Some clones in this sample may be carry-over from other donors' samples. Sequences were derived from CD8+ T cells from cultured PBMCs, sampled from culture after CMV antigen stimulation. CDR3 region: CASSYGQPQHF. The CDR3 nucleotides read TGTGCCAGCAGTTACGGTCAGCCCCAGCATTTT.